The T cell receptor (beta chain) under discussion was sequenced for a study of vaccination and CD4 T cells after COVID-19. In the study overall: The convalescents were made up of six males and four females, two of whom were Hispanic.

Regarding this clonotype: Its target is unknown.

Cultured CD4+ T cells had their DNA profiled by the Oncomine TCR Beta short-read assay. TCRdb fed the PCR reads into MiXCR, producing one record per CDR3 protein. This table holds about 15,000 distinct CDR3 sequences, 52% found once. CDR1 and CDR2 from the germline V gene are KGHSH and LQKENI. This CDR3 spans 13 amino acids. Trimming took 6 bases from V and 5 from J, leaving 11 bases between them. The treatment was: approximately nine-day PBMC culture with coronavirus spike peptide pools or control peptides (ViraFEST assay). ViraFEST used peptide pools to expand antigen-specific T cells before TCR sequencing. Each well held more than 1.5 million PBMCs in IL-2 (10 IU/ml) medium with about 9.6 ug/ml peptide pools.

The material sequenced was CD4+ T cells from blood, cultured in vitro. The V call is TRBV18, the J call TRBJ1-5, with unresolved D. The receptor was isolated from a human donor who had recovered from COVID-19. CDR3 amino acids: CASSQMDHQPQHF. The CDR3 DNA reads as TGTGCCAGCTCTCAAATGGACCATCAGCCCCAGCATTTT.